The sequence of this TCR beta chain was determined in a study of T cell changes during pregnancy in multiple sclerosis. Measured with immunoSEQ multiplex PCR; TCRdb has only the in-frame clones, and not every one. Of 57,000 or so clones detected, roughly 90% appear once; the ten largest clones hold more than 1.5%. Trimming removed 0 bases at V and 4 bases at J, with 7 bases between. CDR3 length: 14 residues. Germline V gives CDR1 SGHTA, CDR2 FQGNSA. The sequence was obtained from a female donor with multiple sclerosis, enrolled in a pregnancy study. The chain carries TRBV7-2 and TRBJ2-1, with unresolved D. Sequencing used peripheral blood, obtained in the first trimester of pregnancy. Written as DNA, the CDR3 is TGTGCCAGCAGCTTAGCTCTAGTATACAATGAGCAGTTCTTC. Its protein is CASSLALVYNEQFF.